These T cell receptor beta chains were read from a single sample in a study of T cells in Graves' hyperthyroidism and ophthalmopathy. Each CDR3 protein is one row after TCRdb ran MiXCR on the multiplex PCR reads. The table lists 370,000 or so distinct CDR3 sequences, around 25% of them singletons. The sequenced material came from blood. Source of these receptors: a man in his forties or fifties with Graves' hyperthyroidism. The CDR3 runs from the conserved cysteine through the conserved F or W. Fields, in order: V gene, J gene, D gene, clone size, CDR3 protein, CDR3 DNA. The D gene is left open where the match is weak. Size is omitted from some rows. Given values are once, few, many or a class for expanded clones.

>TRBV20-1|TRBJ2-1|-|few
CSARTGPRSANEQFF
TGCAGTGCTAGAACGGGACCCCGGTCCGCCAATGAGCAGTTCTTC
>TRBV12-3/TRBV12-4|TRBJ1-2|-|few
CASSATVGTETGTTYGYTF
TGTGCCAGCAGTGCTACCGTGGGAACCGAAACAGGGACAACCTATGGCTACACCTTC
>TRBV5-6|TRBJ1-2|-|-
CASSRWGGYTF
TGTGCCAGCAGCAGATGGGGGGGCTACACCTTC
>TRBV7-9|TRBJ2-5|-|-
CASSPLLTSSIRETQYF
TGTGCCAGCAGCCCTTTGCTGACCTCCTCTATCCGAGAGACCCAGTACTTC
>TRBV12-3/TRBV12-4|TRBJ2-5|-|few
CASSFATRGTQYF
TGTGCCAGCAGTTTCGCTACCCGGGGGACCCAGTACTTC
>TRBV7-9|TRBJ2-5|-|-
CASSLVGQGKETQYF
TGTGCCAGCAGCTTAGTAGGGCAGGGGAAAGAGACCCAGTACTTC
>TRBV6-5|TRBJ1-5|-|many
CASSYRGGADQPQHF
TGTGCCAGCAGTTATCGGGGGGGGGCGGATCAGCCCCAGCATTTT
>TRBV27|TRBJ2-2|-|few
CASSLSPVSGELFF
TGTGCCAGCAGTTTATCCCCGGTGTCCGGGGAGCTGTTTTTT
>TRBV10-2|TRBJ2-7|-|-
CASSEAETGYEQYF
TGCGCCAGCAGTGAGGCAGAGACGGGTTACGAGCAGTACTTC
>TRBV5-1|TRBJ2-3|-|-
CASSQEDSTDTQCF
TGCGCCAGCAGTCAGGAGGATAGCACAGATACGCAGTGTTTT
>TRBV27|TRBJ1-5|TRBD1|-
CASSSHRGGYGNQPQHF
TGTGCCAGCAGTTCCCACAGGGGGGGGTATGGAAATCAGCCCCAGCATTTT
>TRBV7-8|TRBJ2-7|TRBD1|many
CASSLRQGRTGYEQYF
TGTGCCAGCAGCCTACGACAGGGTAGAACTGGCTACGAGCAGTACTTC
>TRBV19|TRBJ1-1|TRBD1|once
CASSTSTVDRGAFF
TGTGCCAGTAGTACCAGTACCGTGGACAGGGGAGCTTTCTTT
>TRBV9|TRBJ2-2|TRBD1|-
CASSASRGQANTGELFF
TGTGCCAGCAGCGCCAGTAGGGGACAGGCGAACACCGGGGAGCTGTTTTTT
>TRBV5-1|TRBJ1-1|-|few
CASSLGASGGNTEAFF
TGCGCCAGCAGCTTGGGGGCATCTGGTGGGAACACTGAAGCTTTCTTT
>TRBV6-1|TRBJ1-2|TRBD1|-
CASSTFRGTNYGYTF
TGTGCCAGCAGTACCTTCAGGGGGACTAACTATGGCTACACCTTC
>TRBV9|TRBJ2-7|-|few
CASSVDTFSYEQYF
TGTGCCAGCAGCGTGGACACTTTCTCCTACGAGCAGTACTTC
>TRBV7-2|TRBJ1-1|-|few
CASSLGAGHTEAFF
TGTGCCAGCAGCTTAGGAGCAGGACATACTGAAGCTTTCTTT
>TRBV20-1|TRBJ2-7|TRBD2|few
CSAREGGGSQQYF
TGCAGTGCTAGAGAGGGGGGGGGGTCTCAGCAGTACTTC
>TRBV5-5|TRBJ1-6|-|-
CASSTGTEGSPLHF
TGTGCCAGCAGCACCGGGACTGAGGGTTCACCCCTCCACTTT
>TRBV12-3/TRBV12-4|TRBJ2-1|-|many
CASSFEQWGVYEQFF
TGTGCCAGCAGTTTCGAACAGTGGGGAGTCTATGAGCAGTTCTTC
>TRBV4-1|TRBJ1-2|-|-
CASSQDPDLRGYGYTF
TGCGCCAGCAGCCAAGACCCGGACTTAAGGGGCTATGGCTACACCTTC
>TRBV5-4|TRBJ1-1|TRBD1|-
CASSLGDRSAEAFF
TGTGCCAGCAGCTTGGGGGACAGGTCTGCTGAAGCTTTCTTT
>TRBV6-2/TRBV6-3|TRBJ2-7|TRBD2|many
CASSYSTSGSEYEQYF
TGTGCCAGCAGTTACTCGACTAGCGGGAGCGAATACGAGCAGTACTTC
>TRBV10-2|TRBJ2-5|TRBD2|-
CASSHRLAGEETQYF
TGCGCCAGCAGTCATCGACTAGCGGGAGAGGAGACCCAGTACTTC
>TRBV30|TRBJ2-3|-|-
CAWTGTDTQYF
TGTGCCTGGACAGGCACAGATACGCAGTATTTT
>TRBV20-1|TRBJ1-2|TRBD1|-
CSASNVQGGGGYTF
TGCAGTGCTAGTAATGTTCAGGGGGGCGGAGGCTACACCTTC
>TRBV7-9|TRBJ2-3|-|few
CASSPTRGGRDTQYF
TGTGCCAGCAGCCCCACAAGGGGGGGAAGAGATACGCAGTATTTT
>TRBV12-5|TRBJ2-3|-|-
CASGLNPMGKDTQYF
TGTGCTAGTGGCTTGAACCCAATGGGGAAGGATACGCAGTATTTT
>TRBV28|TRBJ2-4|-|few
CASSTDSFRAKNIQYF
TGTGCCAGCAGTACAGACAGTTTCCGAGCCAAAAACATTCAGTACTTC
>TRBV7-9|TRBJ2-3|-|-
CASSFRGPDTQYF
TGTGCCAGCAGCTTTAGGGGCCCAGATACGCAGTATTTT
>TRBV6-1|TRBJ2-1|TRBD2|-
CATLTSGRYNEQFF
TGTGCCACTCTAACTAGCGGGAGGTACAATGAGCAGTTCTTC
>TRBV13|TRBJ2-3|-|few
CASIGSGTDTQYF
TGTGCCAGCATCGGTAGCGGCACAGATACGCAGTATTTT
>TRBV3-1|TRBJ2-1|TRBD1|many
CASSQGDRGRREQFF
TGTGCCAGCAGCCAAGGGGACAGGGGGCGACGTGAGCAGTTCTTC
>TRBV7-6|TRBJ1-6|TRBD1|-
CASSPGTANSPLHF
TGTGCCAGCAGCCCCGGGACAGCAAATTCACCCCTCCACTTT
>TRBV4-1|TRBJ1-2|TRBD1|-
CASSQEVNRQGHGYTF
TGCGCCAGCAGCCAAGAAGTGAACAGACAGGGCCATGGCTACACCTTC
>TRBV7-3|TRBJ2-5|TRBD1|few
CASSLTGMETQYF
TGTGCCAGCAGCTTGACAGGGATGGAGACCCAGTACTTC
>TRBV11-2|TRBJ2-7|-|few
CASSLELDYSYEQYF
TGTGCCAGCAGCTTAGAATTGGACTATTCCTACGAGCAGTACTTC
>TRBV2|TRBJ2-4|-|many
CASLGEYIQYF
TGTGCCAGCTTAGGAGAGTACATTCAGTACTTC
>TRBV9|TRBJ2-2|-|few
CASSVGARHVNTGELFF
TGTGCCAGCAGCGTAGGTGCCCGACACGTGAACACCGGGGAGCTGTTTTTT
>TRBV20-1|TRBJ2-7|TRBD1|-
CSAPGTDEVAYEQYF
TGCAGTGCCCCCGGGACAGATGAGGTGGCCTACGAGCAGTACTTC
>TRBV2|TRBJ2-7|TRBD2|few
CASSEGLAGGSYEQYF
TGTGCCAGCAGTGAAGGACTAGCGGGGGGCTCCTACGAGCAGTACTTC